These 15 T cell receptor beta chains share one sample of origin, sequenced in a study of vaccination and CD4 T cells after COVID-19 (dated 2022 in TCRdb). The sample's treatment or condition label, in plain terms: approximately 11-day PBMC culture with coronavirus spike peptide pools or control peptides (ViraFEST assay). These receptors have no known antigen. Libraries were made using PCR. The sequencer listed for this sample is Illumina iSeq 100. DNA from cultured CD4+ T cells was subjected to TCR sequencing with the Oncomine TCR Beta short-read assay at the Johns Hopkins FTIC core. Clones were called with MiXCR by TCRdb after fastp trimmed the public reads at Q25, and only in-frame beta chains were retained. Each CDR3 protein appears once, grouped with its most common genes and DNA. This sample holds roughly 12,000 distinct CDR3 sequences; over 60% were observed only once. The ten largest account for 26% of the sample.

The sequencing input was CD4+ T cells from blood, cultured in vitro. All receptors come from a human donor who had recovered from COVID-19.

This sequence joins TRBV28 and TRBJ2-5, with D possibly matching TRBD1 (6 bases). Trimming shortened V by 6 bases and J by 4 bases, and 21 bases separated the two germline ends. This CDR3 is 16 amino acids long. CDR1 is MDHEN, CDR2 SYDVKM, per germline. The CDR3 nucleotides are TGTGCCAGCAGGAAGATCCCAGGGGCCGGCGGAGAGACCCAGTACTTC. Residues: CASRKIPGAGGETQYF.

This clonotype has a handful of counts. The rearrangement joins TRBV20-1 to TRBJ1-5; D gene ambiguous. Trimming removed 6 bases at V and 2 bases at J, with 8 bases between. The CDR3 runs to 12 residues. The germline CDR1 and CDR2 sequences are DFQATT and SNEGSKA (reference sequence). In DNA form, the CDR3 reads TGCAGTGCCTCTCGGCGCAATCAGCCCCAGCATTTT. Translating gives CSASRRNQPQHF.

The gene calls are TRBV7-9 and TRBJ1-6; weak D call: TRBD1 (6 bases). V gave up 3 bases and J gave up 3 bases, with 12 bases separating them. This CDR3 is built from 16 residues. Germline V gene data show CDR1 as SEHNR and CDR2 as FQNEAQ (reference sequence). CDR3 sequence: CASSFGGPNYNSPLHF. The CDR3 nucleotides are TGTGCCAGCAGCTTTGGGGGGCCGAACTATAATTCACCCCTCCACTTT. Looking up the rest from reference TRBV7-9 and TRBJ1-6 gives the full variable domain: DTGVSQNPRHKITKRGQNVTFRCDPISEHNRLYWYRQTLGQGPEFLTYFQNEAQLEKSRLLSDRFSAERPKGSFSTLEIQRTEQGDSAMYLCASSFGGPNYNSPLHFGNGTRLTVT.

The V gene is TRBV7-2, the J gene TRBJ2-5; D is perhaps TRBD1 (6 bases). CDR1 is SGHTA and CDR2 is FQGNSA in the germline V gene. CDR3 length: 14 residues. V was trimmed by 6 bases and J by 0 bases, leaving 11 bases between them. The CDR3 region is CASSPGGNQETQYF. CDR3 bases: TGTGCCAGCAGTCCTGGGGGCAACCAAGAGACCCAGTACTTC.

The chain combines TRBV20-1 with TRBJ2-1; D not certain. In germline, CDR1 is DFQATT, CDR2 SNEGSKA (reference sequence). Deletions cut 4 bases from V and 10 bases from J, with 11 bases between. The CDR3 is 11 residues long. Here the CDR3 DNA reads TGCAGTGCTACGAGAGCAGGAGAGCAGTTCTTC. This translates into CSATRAGEQFF.

J is TRBJ2-2 and V is TRBV6-1; the match to TRBD1 covers 7 bases. From germline, CDR1 is MNHNS and CDR2 SASEGT. Losses at the gene ends were 8 bases for V and 1 base for J; bases not matched to a gene: 7. The CDR3 contains 15 residues. CDR3 sequence reads: CASSKNRGNTGELFF. The CDR3 bases are TGTGCCAGCTCGAAAAACAGGGGGAACACCGGGGAGCTGTTTTTT.

The rearrangement joins TRBV2 to TRBJ1-5; a possible D gene is TRBD1 (5 bases). The CDR3 spans 14 residues. Between the trimmed V and J ends, which lost 6 bases and 4 bases, there was a span of 13 bases. The germline V gene encodes CDR1 SNHLY and CDR2 FYNNEI. CDR3 in DNA: TGTGCCAGCAGGGACCAGGGTCGGAATCAGCCCCAGCATTTT. Translating it yields CASRDQGRNQPQHF.

This rearrangement joins TRBV20-1 to TRBJ1-5; D gene unclear. Germline-derived CDR1 and CDR2 are DFQATT and SNEGSKA (reference sequence). The CDR3 loop spans 16 amino acids. With 5 bases removed from V and 3 bases from J, the gap between germline ends came to 20 bases. The CDR3 region has the DNA TGCAGTGCTCCCTCCTTAATCCGACGGAACAATCAGCCCCAGCATTTT. This translates into CSAPSLIRRNNQPQHF.

The V gene is TRBV24-1, the J gene TRBJ2-2; D may correspond to TRBD1 or TRBD2 (5 bases each). Germline assignment: CDR1 KGHDR and CDR2 SFDVKD. The CDR3 sequence is 14 residues long. Trimming cost V 9 bases and J 4 bases, with 14 bases left between them. CDR3 loop: CATEGSSGTGELFF. CDR3 in DNA: TGTGCCACCGAGGGGAGCTCGGGCACCGGGGAGCTGTTTTTT.

V gene TRBV6-2 or TRBV6-3 combines with J gene TRBJ2-7; no clear D. V dropped 0 bases and J dropped 6 bases, with 9 bases sitting between them. The CDR3 length is 13 residues. Germline V gene data show CDR1 as MNHEY and CDR2 as SVGEGT. Written as DNA, the CDR3 is TGTGCCAGCAGTTACTCGCTTATCGGCGAGCAGTACTTC. Residues: CASSYSLIGEQYF.

This clonotype came up a few times. V and J are TRBV7-3 and TRBJ1-3; unclear D gene. Per the germline V gene, CDR1 is SGHTA and CDR2 is FQGTGA. The CDR3 loop spans 13 amino acids. The V end lost 8 bases, the J end lost 7 bases, and 15 bases lay between the germline ends. The CDR3 loop reads CASGRPPGNTIYF. In DNA, the CDR3 is TGTGCCAGCGGTCGTCCCCCCGGGAACACCATATATTTT.

This clonotype turned up a few times. V and J are TRBV20-1 and TRBJ1-2, with 7 bases lining up with TRBD1. The CDR3 spans 14 residues. Trimming cost V 7 bases and J 12 bases; bases outside gene matches: 20. The V gene's germline CDR1 is DFQATT and CDR2 SNEGSKA (reference sequence). For the CDR3, the DNA is TGCAGTGTAGGACAGGCGGCTGCGCGAAGGGCCGACACCTTC. This encodes CSVGQAAARRADTF.

A word on this clonotype: Compared with germline, one end of the junction differs, possibly owing to a read error. The V and J genes are TRBV19 and TRBJ2-5; 11 nucleotides line up with TRBD2. This CDR3 comprises 14 residues. Germline V gives CDR1 LNHDA, CDR2 SQIVND (reference sequence). The CDR3 nucleotides read TGTGCCAGTAGTAAGACTAGCGGGAAAGAGACCCAGCACTTC. Translation: CASSKTSGKETQHF. Together with reference TRBV19 and TRBJ2-5, the CDR3 gives the full variable domain: DGGITQSPKYLFRKEGQNVTLSCEQNLNHDAMYWYRQDPGQGLRLIYYSQIVNDFQKGDIAEGYSVSREKKESFPLTVTSAQKNPTAFYLCASSKTSGKETQHFGPGTRLLVL.

As DNA, the CDR3 is TGTGCCAGTAGTATACCAGAGGGTTCACCCTATGGCTACACCTTC. Its protein product is CASSIPEGSPYGYTF. The chain recombines TRBV19 with TRBJ1-2; D gene ambiguous. There are 15 residues in the CDR3. Germline V gene sequence: CDR1 LNHDA, CDR2 SQIVND (reference sequence). V was trimmed by 2 bases and J by 4 bases, leaving 14 bases between them.

This CDR3 reads CASSLGGSNYGYTF. The CDR3 DNA follows: TGTGCCAGCAGTTTAGGGGGGTCTAACTATGGCTACACCTTC. The chain uses TRBV28 and TRBJ1-2; perhaps TRBD1 as D (5 bases). Trimming removed 2 bases from V and 0 bases from J, with 7 bases in between. The CDR3 spans 14 residues. The germline CDR1 and CDR2 sequences are MDHEN and SYDVKM.